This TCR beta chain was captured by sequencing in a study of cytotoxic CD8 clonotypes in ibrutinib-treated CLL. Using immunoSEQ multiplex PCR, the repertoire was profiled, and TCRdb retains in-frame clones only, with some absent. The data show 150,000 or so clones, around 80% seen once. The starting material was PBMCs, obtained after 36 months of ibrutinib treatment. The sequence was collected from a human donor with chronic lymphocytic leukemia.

The CDR3 sequence: CASSFSQGQQYF. The CDR3 DNA sequence: TGTGCCAGCAGTTTCTCTCAGGGCCAGCAGTACTTC. V is TRBV27 and J is TRBJ2-7, with a weak D call TRBD1 (5 bases). From germline, CDR1 is MNHEY and CDR2 SMNVEV (reference sequence). This CDR3 is built from 12 residues. The germline V and J ends were trimmed by 3 bases and 8 bases, with 11 bases remaining between them.